The rows below give T cell receptor beta chains drawn from one sample of a study of T cell clones after liver transplantation. The table came from immunoSEQ multiplex PCR; TCRdb's copy has only in-frame clones and leaves some out. The sample consists of tens of thousands of clones, approximately 88% of them appearing once. The sequenced sample was CD4+ T cells from blood, obtained before liver transplant. The receptors come from a human donor who received a liver transplant. Each CDR3 is given without its conserved first and last residue. A D gene is named only where the DNA matches it firmly.

TRBV18 TRBD1 ASSPEGQPNTEAF
TRBV2 - ASQPRGERGVQPQH
TRBV19 TRBD1 ASSRTGVQETQY
TRBV6-6 - ASSITGPSSGNTIY
TRBV19 - ASSTQGAQPQH
TRBV6-1 - ASSESGTGNTIY
TRBV30 TRBD1 AGGPLGQDSTNEKLF
TRBV27 TRBD2 ASSPSLAANTGELF
TRBV7-3 - ASSFNRATEAF
TRBV9 TRBD2 ASSVAPLAGGRDEQF
TRBV19 TRBD2 ASSIGLAVVLTGELF
TRBV6-1 - ASSEQGNIQY
TRBV5-1 - ASSLGSREQF
TRBV5-4 - ASSLARAYGYT